These T cell receptor beta chains were read from a single sample in a study of cytomegalovirus exposure and HLA in healthy donors. The data were produced by immunoSEQ multiplex PCR, yet TCRdb's version contains in-frame clones alone and is incomplete. The sample lists some 150,000 clones; roughly 84% were seen once. Sequencing was carried out using PBMCs. The receptors originated from a woman younger than 35 in good health and CMV-seronegative. CDR3s include the opening cysteine and the closing phenylalanine or tryptophan. A D gene is named only where the DNA matches it firmly. Clone size is given for some rows only: seen once, a few or many times, or a class if the clone is expanded.

clone size,V gene,J gene,D gene,CDR3 DNA,CDR3 protein
.,TRBV5-1,TRBJ1-1,.,TGCGCCAGCAGCTTGGTGGAGGGAGAAGCTTTCTTT,CASSLVEGEAFF
.,TRBV5-1,TRBJ2-1,.,TGCGCCAGCAGCTTCGGCGGGGCTGGGTACAATGAGCAGTTCTTC,CASSFGGAGYNEQFF
.,TRBV12-5,TRBJ2-2,.,TGTGCTAGTGGTCCAGGTCCCGGGGAGCTGTTTTTT,CASGPGPGELFF
.,TRBV7-8,TRBJ1-5,.,TGTGCCAGCAGCTTAATGAGACAGGCGCCCCAGCATTTT,CASSLMRQAPQHF
.,TRBV9,TRBJ1-2,.,TGTGCCAGCAGCGTAGGGGAGGGTATAGGCGGCTACACCTTC,CASSVGEGIGGYTF
.,TRBV14,TRBJ2-7,.,TGTGCCAGCCGGGACTCCTTTTACTACGAGCAGTACTTC,CASRDSFYYEQYF
once,TRBV14,TRBJ2-2,.,TGTGCCAGCAGCCTGTACGGGGAGCTGTTTTTT,CASSLYGELFF
.,TRBV6-4,TRBJ1-1,TRBD1,TGTGCCAGCAGCAGGACAGGGGACACTGAAGCTTTCTTT,CASSRTGDTEAFF
.,TRBV5-8,TRBJ2-3,.,TGTGCCAGCAACATACCGGGTGGTGTGACAGATACGCAGTATTTT,CASNIPGGVTDTQYF
.,TRBV14,TRBJ1-2,TRBD1,TGTGCCAGCAGCCAAGACGGGGACAGGGGGAGAGGCTACACCTTC,CASSQDGDRGRGYTF
.,TRBV5-6,TRBJ2-5,.,TGTGCCAGCAGCTTTGCGGGGTTTCAAGAGACCCAGTACTTC,CASSFAGFQETQYF
.,TRBV6-1,TRBJ1-1,.,TGTGCCAGCAGTGAAGGACAGGAGCACACTGAAGCCTTCTTT,CASSEGQEHTEAFF
.,TRBV6-6,TRBJ1-6,TRBD1,TGTGCCAGCAGCAGTGGACAGGGATGGTCACCCCTCCACTTT,CASSSGQGWSPLHF
.,TRBV4-1,TRBJ2-7,.,TGCGCCAGCAGCCAAGGAAGGGGTCGGTACGAGCAGTACTTC,CASSQGRGRYEQYF
.,TRBV30,TRBJ2-3,TRBD1,TGTGCCTGGAGTGTAGGGGGCATCACAGATACGCAGTATTTT,CAWSVGGITDTQYF
once,TRBV13,TRBJ1-2,.,TGTGCCAGCAGCTTATTACAGGACTATGGCTACACCTTC,CASSLLQDYGYTF
.,TRBV19,TRBJ1-5,TRBD1,TGTGCCAGTAACCAGGACAGGGCCGGCAATCAGCCCCAGCATTTT,CASNQDRAGNQPQHF
.,TRBV12-5,TRBJ2-5,TRBD2,TGTGCTAGTGGTTTGGGACTAGCGGGGAAAGAGACCCAGTACTTC,CASGLGLAGKETQYF
few,TRBV6-5,TRBJ1-2,TRBD1,TGTGCCAGCAGTGAACAGGGGGGTATTAATGGCTACACCTTC,CASSEQGGINGYTF
.,TRBV5-6,TRBJ2-7,.,TGTGCCAGCAGTGTACAGGGTCGGGGCTGGGGGGGGGCAAGTTACGAGCAGTACTTC,CASSVQGRGWGGASYEQYF
.,TRBV7-2,TRBJ2-7,.,TGTGCCAGCAGCCTACCCCTTCCCTCCTACGAGCAGTACTTC,CASSLPLPSYEQYF